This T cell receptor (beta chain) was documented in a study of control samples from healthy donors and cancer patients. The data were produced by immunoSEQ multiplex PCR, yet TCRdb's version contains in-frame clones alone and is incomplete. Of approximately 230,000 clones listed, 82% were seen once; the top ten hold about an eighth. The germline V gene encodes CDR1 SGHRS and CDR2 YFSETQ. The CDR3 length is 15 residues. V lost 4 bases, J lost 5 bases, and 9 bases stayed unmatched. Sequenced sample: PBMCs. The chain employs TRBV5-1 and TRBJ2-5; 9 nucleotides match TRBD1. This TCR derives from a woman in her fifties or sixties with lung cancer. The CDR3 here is CASSTTGGGGETQYF. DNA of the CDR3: TGCGCCAGCAGCACTACAGGGGGCGGAGGGGAGACCCAGTACTTC.